This T cell receptor beta chain was sequenced for a study of CD4 and CD8 cells across lung adenocarcinoma regions. This clonotype has ten or more counts. The patients had localized lung adenocarcinoma, a non-small cell subtype. Trimming took 6 bases from V and 2 from J; bases not matched to a gene: 11. CDR1 and CDR2 from the germline V gene are WSHSY and SAAADI. This CDR3 spans 16 amino acids. Each CDR3 protein gets one entry after TCRdb re-called the PCR reads with MiXCR. The sample contains roughly 25,000 distinct CDR3 sequences, 53% of which appear only once. The sequenced sample consisted of CD8+ T cells from the center of a lung tumor. The chain has TRBV10-2 and TRBJ2-7; TRBD2 matches 9 bases. The receptor was isolated from a male donor with lung adenocarcinoma. The CD4 and CD8 labels of this study may be unreliable. DNA of the CDR3: TGCGCCAGCAGAACCCCTATGGGCGGGAGGGCCTACGAGCAGTACTTC. This encodes CASRTPMGGRAYEQYF.